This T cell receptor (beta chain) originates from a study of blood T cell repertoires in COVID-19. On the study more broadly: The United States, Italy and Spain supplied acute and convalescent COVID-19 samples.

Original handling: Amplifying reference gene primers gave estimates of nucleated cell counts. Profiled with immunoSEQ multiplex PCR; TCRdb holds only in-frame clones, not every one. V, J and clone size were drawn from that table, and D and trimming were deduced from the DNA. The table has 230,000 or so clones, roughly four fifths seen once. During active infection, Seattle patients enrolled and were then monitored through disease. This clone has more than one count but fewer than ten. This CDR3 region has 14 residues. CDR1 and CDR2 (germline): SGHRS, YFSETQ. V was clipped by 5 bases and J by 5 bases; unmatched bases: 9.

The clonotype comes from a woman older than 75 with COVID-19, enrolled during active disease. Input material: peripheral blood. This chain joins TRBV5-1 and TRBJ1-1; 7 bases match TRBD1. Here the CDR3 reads CASSFQGGKTEAFF. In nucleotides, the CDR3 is TGCGCCAGCAGTTTCCAGGGGGGAAAGACTGAAGCTTTCTTT.